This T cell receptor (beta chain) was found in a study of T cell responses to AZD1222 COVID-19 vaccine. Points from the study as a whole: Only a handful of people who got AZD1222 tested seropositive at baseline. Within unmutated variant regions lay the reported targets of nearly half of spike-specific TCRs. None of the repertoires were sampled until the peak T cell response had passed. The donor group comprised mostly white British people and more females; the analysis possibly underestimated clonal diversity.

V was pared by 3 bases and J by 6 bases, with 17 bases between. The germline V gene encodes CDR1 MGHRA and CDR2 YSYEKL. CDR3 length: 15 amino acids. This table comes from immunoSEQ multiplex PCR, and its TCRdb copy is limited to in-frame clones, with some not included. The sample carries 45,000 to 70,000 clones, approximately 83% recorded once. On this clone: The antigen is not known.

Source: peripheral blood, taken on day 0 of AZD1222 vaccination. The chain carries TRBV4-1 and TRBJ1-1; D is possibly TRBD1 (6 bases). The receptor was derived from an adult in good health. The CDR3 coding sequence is TGCGCCAGCAGCCAGAGGAAAAAGGGGGACGCTGAAGCTTTCTTT. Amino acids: CASSQRKKGDAEAFF.